A selection of T cell receptor beta chains follows, all from one sample in a study of response to subunit inactivated influenza vaccine. TCRdb reanalysed the RT-PCR reads using MiXCR and keeps one entry per CDR3 protein. This table has around 850,000 distinct CDR3 sequences, around 18% appearing once. This sample comprised PBMCs from blood, obtained 5 days after vaccination. These receptors came from a man aged 45 to 65 who received an inactivated influenza vaccine. CDR3s include the opening cysteine and the closing phenylalanine or tryptophan. Each record gives: D gene, V gene, clone size, J gene, CDR3 DNA, CDR3 protein. The D gene is left open where the match is weak. Not all rows give a size; the values are once, few, many and, for expanded clones, a class.

D: NA; V: TRBV7-2; size: NA; J: TRBJ2-7; DNA: TGTGCCAGCAGCTCGACGATCGTCCCCCACGAGCAGTACTTC; CDR3: CASSSTIVPHEQYF
D: TRBD1; V: TRBV29-1; size: NA; J: TRBJ1-1; DNA: TGCAGCGTGGACAGGGTGGGTCTATCTGAAGCTTTCTTT; CDR3: CSVDRVGLSEAFF
D: NA; V: TRBV10-3; size: few; J: TRBJ2-1; DNA: TGTGCCATCAGTGAGTCCAGGGGTGAGCAGTTCTTC; CDR3: CAISESRGEQFF
D: NA; V: TRBV20-1; size: few; J: TRBJ1-3; DNA: TGCAGTGCTAGTGCCAGGGGCTCTGGAAACACCATATATTTT; CDR3: CSASARGSGNTIYF
D: TRBD2; V: TRBV5-1; size: many; J: TRBJ2-2; DNA: TGCGCCAGCAGCTTGGGGCTAGCGGTCGACACCGGGGAGCTGTTTTTT; CDR3: CASSLGLAVDTGELFF
D: TRBD1; V: TRBV7-9; size: NA; J: TRBJ2-7; DNA: TGTGCCAGCAGCCTGGACAGGGAAGGCGGCGAGCAGTACTTC; CDR3: CASSLDREGGEQYF
D: TRBD1; V: TRBV20-1; size: many; J: TRBJ1-5; DNA: TGCAGTGCCAGACAGGGGGCTGGTCAGCCCCAGCATTTT; CDR3: CSARQGAGQPQHF
D: TRBD2; V: TRBV12-3/TRBV12-4; size: few; J: TRBJ2-3; DNA: TGTGCCAGCAGTTTGGGCACTAGCGGGGGGCCCACAGATACGCAGTATTTT; CDR3: CASSLGTSGGPTDTQYF
D: NA; V: TRBV5-1; size: NA; J: TRBJ1-1; DNA: TGCGCCAGCAGCTCCTCGGGGAGGGGGACGACTGAAGCTTTCTTT; CDR3: CASSSSGRGTTEAFF
D: NA; V: TRBV20-1; size: NA; J: TRBJ1-6; DNA: TGCAGTGCTATGGATGGGTGGGGGCTCTCACCCCTCCACTTT; CDR3: CSAMDGWGLSPLHF
D: TRBD1; V: TRBV24-1; size: many; J: TRBJ2-1; DNA: TGTGCCACCAGTGACCTTGCCCTGGGACAGGGGTTAGAGAATGAGCAGTTCTTC; CDR3: CATSDLALGQGLENEQFF
D: TRBD2; V: TRBV29-1; size: few; J: TRBJ2-3; DNA: TGCAGCGTCGGAGGACTAGCGGGAGTTGGAGATACGCAGTATTTT; CDR3: CSVGGLAGVGDTQYF
D: NA; V: TRBV5-1; size: few; J: TRBJ2-3; DNA: TGCGCCAGCAGCCCAGGAGGGTACTCTAGCACAGATACGCAGTATTTT; CDR3: CASSPGGYSSTDTQYF
D: TRBD2; V: TRBV7-9; size: NA; J: TRBJ2-7; DNA: TGTGCCAGCAGCTCAACCCGGACTAGCGGGTCGTCCTACGAGCAGTACTTC; CDR3: CASSSTRTSGSSYEQYF
D: NA; V: TRBV18; size: NA; J: TRBJ1-1; DNA: TGTGCCAGCTCACCACCGTTGTACACTGAAGCTTTCTTT; CDR3: CASSPPLYTEAFF
D: NA; V: TRBV29-1; size: NA; J: TRBJ2-3; DNA: TGCAGCGTTGTGCAGGCAAGCACAGATACGCAGTATTTT; CDR3: CSVVQASTDTQYF
D: TRBD1; V: TRBV7-3; size: NA; J: TRBJ1-3; DNA: TGTGCCAGCAGCTTAACGGGGGACAGCTCTGGAAACACCATATATTTT; CDR3: CASSLTGDSSGNTIYF
D: NA; V: TRBV24-1; size: many; J: TRBJ2-2; DNA: TGTGCCACCAGTGATACAAGAGCCCCGAACACCGGGGAGCTGTTTTTT; CDR3: CATSDTRAPNTGELFF
D: NA; V: TRBV12-3/TRBV12-4; size: NA; J: TRBJ1-1; DNA: TGTGCCAGCAGATCGGGACATGCGAACACTGAAGCTTTCTTT; CDR3: CASRSGHANTEAFF
D: NA; V: TRBV29-1; size: many; J: TRBJ2-5; DNA: TGCAGCGTTGTTGTCCAAGAGACCCAGTACTTC; CDR3: CSVVVQETQYF
D: NA; V: TRBV7-9; size: few; J: TRBJ1-2; DNA: TGTGCCAGCGGCCCCGGAGCCTTCTATGGCTACACCTTC; CDR3: CASGPGAFYGYTF
D: NA; V: TRBV7-2; size: few; J: TRBJ2-5; DNA: TGTGCCAGCAGTAATCAGGGGAAAGAGACCCAGTACTTC; CDR3: CASSNQGKETQYF
D: NA; V: TRBV9; size: NA; J: TRBJ2-3; DNA: TGTGCCAGCAGCGTATTTGTAGATACGCAGTATTTT; CDR3: CASSVFVDTQYF
D: TRBD2; V: TRBV20-1; size: few; J: TRBJ2-3; DNA: TGCAGTGCTGAGCTAGCGGGGGGAGATACGCAGTATTTT; CDR3: CSAELAGGDTQYF
D: NA; V: TRBV4-3; size: once; J: TRBJ1-1; DNA: TGCGCCAGCAGCCAAGAACCTAGCAGCGGGCAGCCGAACACTGAAGCTTTCTTT; CDR3: CASSQEPSSGQPNTEAFF
D: TRBD1; V: TRBV20-1; size: many; J: TRBJ1-1; DNA: TGCAGTGCTAGGGCAGGGGGCGCGGACACTGAAGCTTTCTTT; CDR3: CSARAGGADTEAFF
D: TRBD1; V: TRBV7-6; size: NA; J: TRBJ2-1; DNA: TGTGCCAGCAGCTTGGAGCGACAGGGCGTGAGGAGTGAGCAGTTCTTC; CDR3: CASSLERQGVRSEQFF
D: NA; V: TRBV7-2; size: many; J: TRBJ2-3; DNA: TGTGCCAGCAGCACCCGACGTAGAGATACGCAGTATTTT; CDR3: CASSTRRRDTQYF
D: TRBD2; V: TRBV7-9; size: NA; J: TRBJ2-1; DNA: TGTGCCAGCAGCTTTCATCGTCTAGCGGGGGACAATGAGCAGTTCTTC; CDR3: CASSFHRLAGDNEQFF
D: TRBD1; V: TRBV28; size: NA; J: TRBJ1-2; DNA: TGTGCCAGCAGTTTATCCGTACAGGGGGGTTATGGCTACACCTTC; CDR3: CASSLSVQGGYGYTF
D: TRBD1; V: TRBV5-1; size: NA; J: TRBJ2-7; DNA: TGCGCCAGCAGCTCGGGACAGATTGTCTCCTACGAGCAGTACTTC; CDR3: CASSSGQIVSYEQYF
D: NA; V: TRBV7-2; size: many; J: TRBJ2-7; DNA: TGTGCCAGCAGCTTTAGGACAGCCTACGAGCAGTACTTC; CDR3: CASSFRTAYEQYF
D: TRBD2; V: TRBV11-2; size: few; J: TRBJ2-1; DNA: TGTGCCAGCAGCTTAGGTTCGGAGCGGGGTCCGTTGTGGAATGAGCAGTTCTTC; CDR3: CASSLGSERGPLWNEQFF
D: NA; V: TRBV5-1; size: few; J: TRBJ1-6; DNA: TGCGCCAGCAGCTTGGAGCCACTAAGTAGGAATTCACCCCTCCACTTT; CDR3: CASSLEPLSRNSPLHF
D: TRBD1; V: TRBV5-1; size: few; J: TRBJ2-2; DNA: TGCGCCAGCAGCCCCGCAACCGGACAGGGGGCCCACGGGGAGCTGTTTTTT; CDR3: CASSPATGQGAHGELFF
D: NA; V: TRBV5-1; size: NA; J: TRBJ2-7; DNA: TGCGCCAGCAGCGTACCCAACTCCCCCTACGAGCAGTACTTC; CDR3: CASSVPNSPYEQYF
D: TRBD2; V: TRBV20-1; size: NA; J: TRBJ2-1; DNA: TGCAGTGCTAACCCGACTAGCGTCAGTGGCAATGAGCAGTTCTTC; CDR3: CSANPTSVSGNEQFF
D: NA; V: TRBV12-3/TRBV12-4; size: few; J: TRBJ2-2; DNA: TGTGCCAGCAGCCCAGGATTCCTAAACACCGGGGAGCTGTTTTTT; CDR3: CASSPGFLNTGELFF
D: TRBD1; V: TRBV6-8; size: few; J: TRBJ2-5; DNA: TGTGCCAGCAGTTACGCTCCAATGGGCCGGGCAGGGGGTGAGACCCAGTACTTC; CDR3: CASSYAPMGRAGGETQYF
D: NA; V: TRBV10-3; size: NA; J: TRBJ1-2; DNA: TGTGCCATCAGTGAGCCCTCCCGCAGATTTGGCTACACCTTC; CDR3: CAISEPSRRFGYTF
D: NA; V: TRBV5-6; size: NA; J: TRBJ1-1; DNA: TGTGCCAGCCACCGATCTGTCGAAGCTTTCTTT; CDR3: CASHRSVEAFF
D: NA; V: TRBV5-5; size: few; J: TRBJ1-1; DNA: TGTGCCAGCAGAGTCGGGCTGATTCGGAGCACTGAAGCTTTCTTT; CDR3: CASRVGLIRSTEAFF
D: TRBD2; V: TRBV20-1; size: many; J: TRBJ2-3; DNA: TGCAGTGCTACTTTTAGCGGGGGAACGGATACGCAGTATTTT; CDR3: CSATFSGGTDTQYF
D: TRBD2; V: TRBV7-3; size: many; J: TRBJ2-3; DNA: TGTGCCAGCGGCGGGAGGACAGATACGCAGTATTTT; CDR3: CASGGRTDTQYF
D: TRBD2; V: TRBV15; size: once; J: TRBJ2-1; DNA: TGTGCCACCAGCGCCGGGGGGATCTCCTACAATGAGCAGTTCTTC; CDR3: CATSAGGISYNEQFF
D: TRBD1; V: TRBV4-3; size: NA; J: TRBJ1-2; DNA: TGCGCCAGCAGCCAAGATGGACAGGGAGGTGGCTACACCTTC; CDR3: CASSQDGQGGGYTF
D: NA; V: TRBV9; size: NA; J: TRBJ2-5; DNA: TGTGCCAGCAGCCCCAGGACGGAGTACCAAGAGACCCAGTACTTC; CDR3: CASSPRTEYQETQYF
D: TRBD2; V: TRBV18; size: NA; J: TRBJ2-7; DNA: TGTGCCAGCTCCAGCGGGAGCCTCCTTAATGAGCAGTACTTC; CDR3: CASSSGSLLNEQYF
D: NA; V: TRBV24-1; size: few; J: TRBJ2-6; DNA: TGTGCCACCGGGGTGGAGGCAACCAACGTCCTGACTTTC; CDR3: CATGVEATNVLTF